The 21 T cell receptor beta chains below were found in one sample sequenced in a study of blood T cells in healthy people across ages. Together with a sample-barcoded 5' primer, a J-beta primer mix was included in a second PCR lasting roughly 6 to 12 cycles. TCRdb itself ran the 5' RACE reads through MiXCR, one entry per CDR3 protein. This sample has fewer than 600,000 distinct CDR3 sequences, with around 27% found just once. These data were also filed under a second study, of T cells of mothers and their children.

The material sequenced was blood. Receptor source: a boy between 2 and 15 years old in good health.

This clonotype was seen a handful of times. Written as DNA, the CDR3 is TGTGCTAGTGGTTTGCTACGGGAACCGAACACCTATGGCTACACCTTC. It codes for CASGLLREPNTYGYTF. V gene TRBV12-5 combines with J gene TRBJ1-2, with D uncertain. The CDR3 totals 16 residues. The V end lost 2 bases, the J end lost 4 bases, and 17 bases lay between the germline ends. In germline, CDR1 is LGHNT, CDR2 FRNRAP. Full variable domain (outside the CDR3, taken from reference TRBV12-5 and TRBJ1-2): DARVTQTPRHKVTEMGQEVTMRCQPILGHNTVFWYRQTMMQGLELLAYFRNRAPLDDSGMPKDRFSAEMPDATLATLKIQPSEPRDSAVYFCASGLLREPNTYGYTFGSGTRLTVV.

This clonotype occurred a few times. As DNA, the CDR3 is TGCGCCAGCAGCCAAGATCCCCCAGGGTCGGATGAAAAACTGTTTTTT. Encoded protein: CASSQDPPGSDEKLFF. The chain combines TRBV4-1 with TRBJ1-4; D is perhaps TRBD1 (5 bases). Trimming left V 0 bases short and J 6 bases short, with 14 bases between. Germline V gene data show CDR1 as MGHRA and CDR2 as YSYEKL. The CDR3 extends over 16 amino acids.

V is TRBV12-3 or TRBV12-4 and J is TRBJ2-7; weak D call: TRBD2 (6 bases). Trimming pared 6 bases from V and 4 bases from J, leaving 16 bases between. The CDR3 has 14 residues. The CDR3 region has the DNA TGTGCCAGCAGGGTTAGCGGTGGAGGATACGAGCAGTACTTC. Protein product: CASRVSGGGYEQYF.

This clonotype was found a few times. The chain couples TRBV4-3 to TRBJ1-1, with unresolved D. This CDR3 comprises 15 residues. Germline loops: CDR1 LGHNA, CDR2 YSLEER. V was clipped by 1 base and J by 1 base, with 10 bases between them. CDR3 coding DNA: TGCGCCAGCAGCCAAGGACTATGGGGGAACACTGAAGCTTTCTTT. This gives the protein CASSQGLWGNTEAFF.

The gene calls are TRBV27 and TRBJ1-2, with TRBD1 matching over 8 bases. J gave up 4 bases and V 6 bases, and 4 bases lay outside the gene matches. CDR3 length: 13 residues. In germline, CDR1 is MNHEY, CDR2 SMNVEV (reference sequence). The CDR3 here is CASRGTGAYGYTF. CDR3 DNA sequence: TGTGCCAGCAGGGGGACAGGAGCCTATGGCTACACCTTC.

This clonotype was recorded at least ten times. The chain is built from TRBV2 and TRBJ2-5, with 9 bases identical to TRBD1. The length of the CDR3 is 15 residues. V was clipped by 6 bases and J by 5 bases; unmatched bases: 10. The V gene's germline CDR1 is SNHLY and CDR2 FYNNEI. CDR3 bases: TGTGCCAGCAGCCGCCGGGGACAGGGAACGGAGACCCAGTACTTC. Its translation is CASSRRGQGTETQYF.

The CDR3 DNA is TGTGCCAGCAGTTTGATGTACAATCAGCCCCAGCATTTT. This gives the protein CASSLMYNQPQHF. This chain links TRBV27 with TRBJ1-5; D remains unclear. The germline CDR1 and CDR2 sequences are MNHEY and SMNVEV (reference sequence). Between the trimmed V and J ends, which lost 3 bases and 3 bases, there was a span of 6 bases. This CDR3 has 13 amino acids.

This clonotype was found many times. As DNA, the CDR3 is TGCGCCAGCAGCTTGGGAGTAGAAGAGACCCAGTACTTC. As protein: CASSLGVEETQYF. This chain uses TRBV5-1 with TRBJ2-5; D is unresolved. V lost 0 bases and J lost 3, with 6 bases in between. This CDR3 has 13 amino acids. The germline CDR1 and CDR2 sequences are SGHRS and YFSETQ.

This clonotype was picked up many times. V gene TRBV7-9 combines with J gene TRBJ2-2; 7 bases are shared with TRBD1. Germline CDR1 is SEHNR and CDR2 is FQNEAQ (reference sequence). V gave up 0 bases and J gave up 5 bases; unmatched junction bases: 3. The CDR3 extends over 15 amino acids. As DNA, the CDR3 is TGTGCCAGCAGCTTAGCAGGGGGCGCGACCGGGGAGCTGTTTTTT. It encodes CASSLAGGATGELFF.

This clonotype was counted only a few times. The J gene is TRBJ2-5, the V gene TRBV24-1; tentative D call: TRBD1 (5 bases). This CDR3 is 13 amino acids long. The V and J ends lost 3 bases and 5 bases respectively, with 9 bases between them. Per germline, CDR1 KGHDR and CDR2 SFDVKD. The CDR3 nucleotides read TGTGCCACCAGTGATCCAGGGTCTGAGACCCAGTACTTC. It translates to CATSDPGSETQYF.

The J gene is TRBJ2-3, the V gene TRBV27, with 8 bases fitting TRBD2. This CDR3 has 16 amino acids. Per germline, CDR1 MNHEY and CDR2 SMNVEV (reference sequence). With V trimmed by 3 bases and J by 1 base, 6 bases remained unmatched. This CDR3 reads CASSFPGLGGTDTQYF. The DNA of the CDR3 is TGTGCCAGCAGTTTTCCGGGACTAGGAGGCACAGATACGCAGTATTTT.

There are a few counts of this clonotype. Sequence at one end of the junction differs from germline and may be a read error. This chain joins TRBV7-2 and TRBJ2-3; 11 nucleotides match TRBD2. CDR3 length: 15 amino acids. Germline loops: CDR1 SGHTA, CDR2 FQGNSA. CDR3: CAGSLGPSGRDTQYF. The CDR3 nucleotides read TGTGCCGGCAGCTTAGGGCCTAGCGGGAGGGATACGCAGTATTTT.

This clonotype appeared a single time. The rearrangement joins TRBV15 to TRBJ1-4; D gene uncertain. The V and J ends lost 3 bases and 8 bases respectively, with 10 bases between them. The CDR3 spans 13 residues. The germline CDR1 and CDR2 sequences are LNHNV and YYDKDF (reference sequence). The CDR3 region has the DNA TGTGCCACCAGCAGTGGATCGGGGGAAAAACTGTTTTTT. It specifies CATSSGSGEKLFF.

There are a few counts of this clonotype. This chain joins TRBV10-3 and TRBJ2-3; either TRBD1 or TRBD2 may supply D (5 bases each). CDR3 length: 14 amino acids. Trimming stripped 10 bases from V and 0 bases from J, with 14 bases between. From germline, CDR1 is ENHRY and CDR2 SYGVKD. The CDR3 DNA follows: TGTGCCACAGGGTTGGAGCGGAGCACAGATACGCAGTATTTT. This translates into CATGLERSTDTQYF.

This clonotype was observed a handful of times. The CDR3 nucleotides are TGTGCCAGCAGCCACTCTACGGGACAGCTTTCGGGCTACACCTTC. This translates into CASSHSTGQLSGYTF. V is TRBV16 and J is TRBJ1-2, with 7 nucleotides matching TRBD1. CDR3 length: 15 amino acids. Per germline, CDR1 KGHSY and CDR2 FQNENV. Trimming at V came to 3 bases and at J to 8 bases, leaving 12 bases not matched to a gene. The whole variable domain, filled in from reference TRBV16 and TRBJ1-2, reads GEEVAQTPKHLVRGEGQKAKLYCAPIKGHSYVFWYQQVLKNEFKFLISFQNENVFDETGMPKERFSAKCLPNSPCSLEIQATKLEDSAVYFCASSHSTGQLSGYTFGSGTRLTVV.

The CDR3 spells CASSDVLPAPDYGYTF. The CDR3 DNA is TGTGCCAGCAGTGATGTGCTGCCCGCCCCGGACTATGGCTACACCTTC. The V and J genes are TRBV6-1 and TRBJ1-2, with D uncertain. The germline gives CDR1 MNHNS, CDR2 SASEGT. Trimming removed 3 bases from V and 3 bases from J, with 17 bases in between. This CDR3 has 16 residues.

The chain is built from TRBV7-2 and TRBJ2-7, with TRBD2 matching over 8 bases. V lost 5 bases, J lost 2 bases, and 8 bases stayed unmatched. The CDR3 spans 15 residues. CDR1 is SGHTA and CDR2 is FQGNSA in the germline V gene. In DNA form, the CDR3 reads TGTGCCAGCAGCCCCAATGCGGGGGGACCCTACGAGCAGTACTTC. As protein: CASSPNAGGPYEQYF.

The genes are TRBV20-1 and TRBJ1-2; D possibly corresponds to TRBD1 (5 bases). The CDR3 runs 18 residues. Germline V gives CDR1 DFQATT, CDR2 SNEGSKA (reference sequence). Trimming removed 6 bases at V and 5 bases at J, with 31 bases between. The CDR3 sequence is CSAERGVESGGRGYGYTF. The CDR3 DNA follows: TGCAGTGCGGAGAGAGGGGTAGAGAGTGGGGGACGAGGATATGGCTACACCTTC.

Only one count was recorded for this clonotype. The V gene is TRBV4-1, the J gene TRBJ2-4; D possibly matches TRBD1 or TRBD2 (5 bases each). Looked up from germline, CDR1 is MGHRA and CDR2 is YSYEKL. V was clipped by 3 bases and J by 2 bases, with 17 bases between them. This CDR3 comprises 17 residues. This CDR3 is CASSQPHWGISKNIQYF. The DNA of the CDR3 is TGCGCCAGCAGCCAGCCTCACTGGGGGATTTCCAAAAACATTCAGTACTTC.

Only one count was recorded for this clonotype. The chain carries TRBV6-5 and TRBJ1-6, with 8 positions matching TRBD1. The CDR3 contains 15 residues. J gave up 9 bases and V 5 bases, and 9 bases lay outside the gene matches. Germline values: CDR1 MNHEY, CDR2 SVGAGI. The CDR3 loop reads CASSDLGTGLSPLHF. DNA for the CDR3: TGTGCCAGCAGTGACCTCGGGACAGGTCTTTCACCCCTCCACTTT.

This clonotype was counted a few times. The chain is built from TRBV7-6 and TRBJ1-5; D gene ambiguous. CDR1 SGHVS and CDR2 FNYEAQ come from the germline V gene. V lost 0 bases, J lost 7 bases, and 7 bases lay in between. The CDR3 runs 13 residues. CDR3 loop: CASSLAPVQPQHF. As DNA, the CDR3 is TGTGCCAGCAGCTTAGCCCCCGTCCAGCCCCAGCATTTT.